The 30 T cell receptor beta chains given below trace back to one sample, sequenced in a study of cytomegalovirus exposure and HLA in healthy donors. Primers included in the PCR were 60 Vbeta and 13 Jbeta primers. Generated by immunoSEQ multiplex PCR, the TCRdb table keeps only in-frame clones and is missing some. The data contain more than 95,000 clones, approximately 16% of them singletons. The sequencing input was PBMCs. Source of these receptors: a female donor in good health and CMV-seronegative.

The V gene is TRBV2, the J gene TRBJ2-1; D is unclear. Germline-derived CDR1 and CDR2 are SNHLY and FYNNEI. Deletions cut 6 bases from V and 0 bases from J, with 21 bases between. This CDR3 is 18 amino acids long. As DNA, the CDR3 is TGTGCCAGCAGCCCACCTCCCCCCTTTACTCGCTCCTACAATGAGCAGTTCTTC. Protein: CASSPPPPFTRSYNEQFF.

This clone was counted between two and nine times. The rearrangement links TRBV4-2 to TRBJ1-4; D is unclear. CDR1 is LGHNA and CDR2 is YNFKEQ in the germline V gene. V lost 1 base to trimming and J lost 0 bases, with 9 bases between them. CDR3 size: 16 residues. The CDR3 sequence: CASSQVTETTNEKLFF. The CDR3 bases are TGTGCCAGCAGCCAAGTAACAGAAACAACTAATGAAAAACTGTTTTTT.

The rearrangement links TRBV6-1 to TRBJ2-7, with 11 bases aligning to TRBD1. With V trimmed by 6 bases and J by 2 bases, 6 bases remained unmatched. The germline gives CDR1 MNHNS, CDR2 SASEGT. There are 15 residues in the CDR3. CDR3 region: CASSPDRGLTYEQYF. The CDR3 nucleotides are TGTGCCAGCAGCCCGGACAGGGGGCTCACCTACGAGCAGTACTTC.

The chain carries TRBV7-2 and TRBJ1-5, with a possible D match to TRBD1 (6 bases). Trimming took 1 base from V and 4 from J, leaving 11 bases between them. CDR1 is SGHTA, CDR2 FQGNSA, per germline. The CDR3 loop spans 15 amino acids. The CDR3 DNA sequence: TGTGCCAGCAGCTTAGAGGGGGGAGGGAATCAGCCCCAGCATTTT. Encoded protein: CASSLEGGGNQPQHF.

The CDR3 reads CASSLWSYEQFF. In DNA, the CDR3 is TGTGCCAGCAGCTTATGGAGCTATGAGCAGTTCTTC. The genes are TRBV7-4 and TRBJ2-1; D is unresolved. The CDR3 totals 12 residues. Germline CDR1 and CDR2: SGHVT and SQSDAQ. Trimming shortened V by 2 bases and J by 8 bases, and 7 bases separated the two germline ends.

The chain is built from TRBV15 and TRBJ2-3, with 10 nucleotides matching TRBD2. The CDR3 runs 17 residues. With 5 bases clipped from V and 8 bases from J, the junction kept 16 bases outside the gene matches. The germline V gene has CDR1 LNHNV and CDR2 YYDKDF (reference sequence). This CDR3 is CATSHGAGTSVLGTQYF. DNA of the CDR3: TGTGCCACCAGCCATGGGGCGGGGACTAGCGTTTTGGGTACGCAGTATTTT. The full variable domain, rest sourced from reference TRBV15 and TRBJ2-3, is DAMVIQNPRYQVTQFGKPVTLSCSQTLNHNVMYWYQQKSSQAPKLLFHYYDKDFNNEADTPDNFQSRRPNTSFCFLDIRSPGLGDTAMYLCATSHGAGTSVLGTQYFGPGTRLTVL.

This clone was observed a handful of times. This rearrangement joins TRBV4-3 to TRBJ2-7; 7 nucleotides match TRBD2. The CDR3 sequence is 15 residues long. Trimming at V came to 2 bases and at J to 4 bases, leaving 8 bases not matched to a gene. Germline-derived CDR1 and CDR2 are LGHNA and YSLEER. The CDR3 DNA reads TGCGCCAGCAGCCAATTCTACGGGGGAGGGTACGAGCAGTACTTC. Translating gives CASSQFYGGGYEQYF.

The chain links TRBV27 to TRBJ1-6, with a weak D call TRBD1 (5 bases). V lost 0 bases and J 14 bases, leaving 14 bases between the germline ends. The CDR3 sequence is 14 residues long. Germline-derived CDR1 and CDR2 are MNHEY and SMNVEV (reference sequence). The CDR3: CASSLSAGYRSLHF. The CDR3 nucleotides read TGTGCCAGCAGTTTATCGGCAGGGTATAGGTCCCTCCACTTT.

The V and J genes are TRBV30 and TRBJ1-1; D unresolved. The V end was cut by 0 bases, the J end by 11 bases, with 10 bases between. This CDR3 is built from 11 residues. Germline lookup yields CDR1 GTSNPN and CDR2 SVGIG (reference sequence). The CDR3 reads CAWSVSTRAFF. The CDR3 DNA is TGTGCCTGGAGTGTCAGCACGAGGGCTTTCTTT.

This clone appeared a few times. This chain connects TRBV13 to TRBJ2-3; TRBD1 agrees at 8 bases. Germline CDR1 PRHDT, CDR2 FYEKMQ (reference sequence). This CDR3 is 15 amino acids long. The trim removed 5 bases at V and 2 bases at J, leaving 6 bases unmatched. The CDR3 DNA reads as TGTGCCAGCAGCGAGGACAGGGTTAACACAGATACGCAGTATTTT. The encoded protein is CASSEDRVNTDTQYF.

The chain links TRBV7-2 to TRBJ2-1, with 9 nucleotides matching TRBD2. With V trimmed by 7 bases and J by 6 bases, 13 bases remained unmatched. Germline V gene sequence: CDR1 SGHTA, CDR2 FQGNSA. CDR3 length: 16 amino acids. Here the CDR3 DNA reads TGTGCCAGCACCCGGACTAGCGTAACCTCGGGCAATGAGCAGTTCTTC. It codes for CASTRTSVTSGNEQFF.

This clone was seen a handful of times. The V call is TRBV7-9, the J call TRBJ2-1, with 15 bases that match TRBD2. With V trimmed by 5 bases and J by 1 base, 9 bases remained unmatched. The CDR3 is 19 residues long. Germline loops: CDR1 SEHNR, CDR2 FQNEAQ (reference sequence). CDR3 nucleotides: TGTGCCAGCAGCCCTGGACTAGCGGGAGGGCCGGGGTCCTACAATGAGCAGTTCTTC. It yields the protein CASSPGLAGGPGSYNEQFF.

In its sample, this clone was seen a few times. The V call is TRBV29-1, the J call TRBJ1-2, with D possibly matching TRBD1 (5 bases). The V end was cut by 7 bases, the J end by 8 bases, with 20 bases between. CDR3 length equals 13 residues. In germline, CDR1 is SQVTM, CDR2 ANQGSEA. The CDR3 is CSAGPPGLGGYTF. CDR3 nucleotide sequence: TGCAGCGCAGGGCCCCCAGGTCTCGGCGGCTACACCTTC.

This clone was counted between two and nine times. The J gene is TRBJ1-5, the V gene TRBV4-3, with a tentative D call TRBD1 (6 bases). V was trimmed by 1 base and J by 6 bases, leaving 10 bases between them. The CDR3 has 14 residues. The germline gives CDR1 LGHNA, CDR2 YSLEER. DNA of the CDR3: TGCGCCAGCAGCCAAGGCACAGGGCTTCAGCCCCAGCATTTT. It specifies CASSQGTGLQPQHF.

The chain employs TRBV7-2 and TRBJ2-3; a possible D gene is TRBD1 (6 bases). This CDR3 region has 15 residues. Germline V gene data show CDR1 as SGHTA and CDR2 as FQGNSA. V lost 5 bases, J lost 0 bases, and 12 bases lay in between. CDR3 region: CASSPQGVSTDTQYF. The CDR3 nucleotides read TGTGCCAGCAGCCCACAGGGAGTCAGCACAGATACGCAGTATTTT.

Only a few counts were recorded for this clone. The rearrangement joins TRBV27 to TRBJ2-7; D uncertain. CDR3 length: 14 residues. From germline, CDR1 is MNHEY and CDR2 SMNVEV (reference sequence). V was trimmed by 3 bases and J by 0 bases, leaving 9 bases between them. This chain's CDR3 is CASSFQAASYEQYF. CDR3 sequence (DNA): TGTGCCAGCAGTTTCCAAGCCGCCTCCTACGAGCAGTACTTC.

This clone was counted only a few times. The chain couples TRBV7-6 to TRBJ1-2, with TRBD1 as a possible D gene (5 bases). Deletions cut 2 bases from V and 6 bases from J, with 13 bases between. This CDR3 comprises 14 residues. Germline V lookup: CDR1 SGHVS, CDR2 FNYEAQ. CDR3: CASSLPGGGDGYTF. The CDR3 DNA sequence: TGTGCCAGCAGCTTACCGGGCGGGGGTGATGGCTACACCTTC.

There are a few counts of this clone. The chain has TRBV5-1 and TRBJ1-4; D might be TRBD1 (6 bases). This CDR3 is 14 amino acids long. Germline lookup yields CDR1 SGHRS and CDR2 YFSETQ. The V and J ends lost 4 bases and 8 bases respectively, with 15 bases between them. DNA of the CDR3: TGCGCCAGCAGCCCGGACAGTAACGAGGAAAAACTGTTTTTT. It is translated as CASSPDSNEEKLFF. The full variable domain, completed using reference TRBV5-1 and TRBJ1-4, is KAGVTQTPRYLIKTRGQQVTLSCSPISGHRSVSWYQQTPGQGLQFLFEYFSETQRNKGNFPGRFSGRQFSNSRSEMNVSTLELGDSALYLCASSPDSNEEKLFFGSGTQLSVL.

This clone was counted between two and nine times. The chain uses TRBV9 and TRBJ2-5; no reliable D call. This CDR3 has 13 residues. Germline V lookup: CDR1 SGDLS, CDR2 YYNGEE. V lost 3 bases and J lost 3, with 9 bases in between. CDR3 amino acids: CASSALVEETQYF. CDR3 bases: TGTGCCAGCAGCGCGCTAGTTGAAGAGACCCAGTACTTC.

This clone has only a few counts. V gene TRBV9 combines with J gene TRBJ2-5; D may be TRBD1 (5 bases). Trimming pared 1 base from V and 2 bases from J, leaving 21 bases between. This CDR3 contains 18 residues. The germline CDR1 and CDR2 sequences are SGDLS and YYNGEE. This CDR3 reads CASSVSPEGLGEQETQYF. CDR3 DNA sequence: TGTGCCAGCAGCGTATCCCCGGAAGGATTAGGGGAACAAGAGACCCAGTACTTC.

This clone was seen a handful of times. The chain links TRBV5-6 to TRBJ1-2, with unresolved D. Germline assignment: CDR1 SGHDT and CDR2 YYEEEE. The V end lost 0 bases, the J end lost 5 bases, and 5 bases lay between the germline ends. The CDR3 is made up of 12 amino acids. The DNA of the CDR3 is TGTGCCAGCAGCTTGGGGCCTTATGGCTACACCTTC. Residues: CASSLGPYGYTF.

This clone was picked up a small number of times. This CDR3 reads CASSPDRGAEKLFF. CDR3 sequence (DNA): TGTGCCAGCAGCCCTGACAGGGGCGCTGAAAAACTGTTTTTT. This sequence joins TRBV9 and TRBJ1-4, with TRBD1 identical over 8 bases. The V gene's germline CDR1 is SGDLS and CDR2 YYNGEE. The CDR3 runs 14 residues. The trim removed 4 bases at V and 7 bases at J, leaving 6 bases unmatched.

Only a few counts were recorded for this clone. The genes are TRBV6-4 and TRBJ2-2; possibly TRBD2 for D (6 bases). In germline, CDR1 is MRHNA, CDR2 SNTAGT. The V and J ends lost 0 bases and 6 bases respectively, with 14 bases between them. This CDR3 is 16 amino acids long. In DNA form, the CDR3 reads TGTGCCAGCAGTGACTCGCCTGGGCGGGGACCCGGGGAGCTGTTTTTT. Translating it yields CASSDSPGRGPGELFF.

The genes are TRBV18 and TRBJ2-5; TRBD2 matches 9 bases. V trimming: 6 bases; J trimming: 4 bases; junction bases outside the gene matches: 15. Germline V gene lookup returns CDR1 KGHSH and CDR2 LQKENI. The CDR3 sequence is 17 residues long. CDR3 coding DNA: TGTGCCAGCTCCCGCGACTTTGCGGGAGGGCCTGGAGAGACCCAGTACTTC. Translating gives CASSRDFAGGPGETQYF. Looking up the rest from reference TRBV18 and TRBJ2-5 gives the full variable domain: NAGVMQNPRHLVRRRGQEARLRCSPMKGHSHVYWYRQLPEEGLKFMVYLQKENIIDESGMPKERFSAEFPKEGPSILRIQQVVRGDSAAYFCASSRDFAGGPGETQYFGPGTRLLVL.

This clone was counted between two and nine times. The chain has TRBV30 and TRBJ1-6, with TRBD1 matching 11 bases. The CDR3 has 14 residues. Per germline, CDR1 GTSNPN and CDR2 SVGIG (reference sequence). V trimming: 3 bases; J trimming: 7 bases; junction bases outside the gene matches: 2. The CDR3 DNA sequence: TGTGCCTGGAGGGGACAGGGGGGAAATTCACCCCTCCACTTT. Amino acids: CAWRGQGGNSPLHF.

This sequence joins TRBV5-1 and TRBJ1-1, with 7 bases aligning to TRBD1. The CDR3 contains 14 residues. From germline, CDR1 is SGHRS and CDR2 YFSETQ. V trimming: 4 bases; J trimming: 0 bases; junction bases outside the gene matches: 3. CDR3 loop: CASSTGTVNTEAFF. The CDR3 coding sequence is TGCGCCAGCAGCACCGGGACAGTGAACACTGAAGCTTTCTTT.

CDR3 loop: CASQGQLNEKLFF. The CDR3 region has the DNA TGTGCCAGTCAGGGACAGCTTAATGAAAAACTGTTTTTT. V usage is TRBV19 and J usage is TRBJ1-4; 7 positions match TRBD1. The CDR3 has 13 residues. Germline V CDR1 and CDR2: LNHDA, SQIVND (reference sequence). V was clipped by 8 bases and J by 4 bases; unmatched bases: 4.

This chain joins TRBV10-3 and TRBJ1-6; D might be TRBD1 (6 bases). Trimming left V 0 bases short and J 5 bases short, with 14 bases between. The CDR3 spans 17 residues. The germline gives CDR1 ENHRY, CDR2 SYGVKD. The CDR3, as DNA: TGTGCCATCAGTGAGTCGGGTGACGGACAGCATAATTCACCCCTCCACTTT. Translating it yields CAISESGDGQHNSPLHF.

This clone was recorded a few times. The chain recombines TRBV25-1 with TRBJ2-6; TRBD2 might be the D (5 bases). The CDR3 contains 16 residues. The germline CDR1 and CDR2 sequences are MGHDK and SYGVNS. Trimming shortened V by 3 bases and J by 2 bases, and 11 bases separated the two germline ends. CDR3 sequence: CASSDVTRTGANVLTF. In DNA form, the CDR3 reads TGTGCCAGCAGTGACGTCACTAGGACTGGGGCCAACGTCCTGACTTTC.

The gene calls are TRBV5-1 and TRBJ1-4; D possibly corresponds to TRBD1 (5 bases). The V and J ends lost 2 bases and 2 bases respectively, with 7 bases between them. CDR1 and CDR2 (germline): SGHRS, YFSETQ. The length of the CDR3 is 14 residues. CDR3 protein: CASSFRGTNEKLFF. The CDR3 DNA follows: TGCGCCAGCAGCTTTCGGGGGACTAATGAAAAACTGTTTTTT.